This T cell receptor (beta chain) was captured by sequencing in a study of CD8 T cells in Susac syndrome. RNA, at 0.5 to 1 ug, was reverse transcribed with random hexamers. MiXCR, applied by TCRdb to the immunoSEQ multiplex PCR reads, yields one record per CDR3 protein. The sample carries under 150,000 distinct CDR3 sequences, 91% recorded once. The receptor was isolated from a human donor with multiple sclerosis. Sequenced material: CD8+ T cells from PBMCs.

In DNA, the CDR3 is TGTGCCAGCAGCTTTACAGGGGGTGTAGATGAGCAGTTCTTC. This encodes CASSFTGGVDEQFF. The rearrangement uses TRBV5-4 and TRBJ2-1; 8 bases line up with TRBD1. The germline V gene encodes CDR1 SGHNT and CDR2 YYREEE (reference sequence). Trimming cost V 2 bases and J 8 bases; bases outside gene matches: 6. This CDR3 contains 14 residues. Drawing the rest from reference TRBV5-4 and TRBJ2-1, the complete variable domain is ETGVTQSPTHLIKTRGQQVTLRCSSQSGHNTVSWYQQALGQGPQFIFQYYREEENGRGNFPPRFSGLQFPNYSSELNVNALELDDSALYLCASSFTGGVDEQFFGPGTRLTVL.